The 30 T cell receptor beta chains below come from one sample, sequenced in a study of sequential checkpoint blockade in melanoma. Sequenced by immunoSEQ multiplex PCR; TCRdb stores in-frame clones only, minus some. The sample records 25,000 to 30,000 clones, 70% to 80% being singletons. The treatment is: randomized to nivolumab then ipilimumab (arm A) or the reverse (arm B). Material: CD8+ T cells sorted from blood (inferred from file names), obtained from a patient given nivolumab and ipilimumab in sequence. The receptors come from a human donor with melanoma.

The gene calls are TRBV7-9 and TRBJ1-5; tentative D call: TRBD1 (6 bases). The ends were cut back, 3 bases at V and 5 bases at J, with 26 bases in the middle. This CDR3 is 19 amino acids long. Germline loops: CDR1 SEHNR, CDR2 FQNEAQ (reference sequence). In DNA form, the CDR3 reads TGTGCCAGCAGCTTTGGCGCCCCAGGTTACAGGGTCCGGGATCAGCCCCAGCATTTT. Its protein product is CASSFGAPGYRVRDQPQHF. The full variable domain, its missing parts supplied by reference TRBV7-9 and TRBJ1-5, is DTGVSQNPRHKITKRGQNVTFRCDPISEHNRLYWYRQTLGQGPEFLTYFQNEAQLEKSRLLSDRFSAERPKGSFSTLEIQRTEQGDSAMYLCASSFGAPGYRVRDQPQHFGDGTRLSIL.

This chain uses TRBV12-5 with TRBJ2-1, with D tentatively TRBD2 (5 bases). Per germline, CDR1 LGHNT and CDR2 FRNRAP. Trimming pared 3 bases from V and 4 bases from J, leaving 13 bases between. The CDR3 totals 15 residues. The CDR3 DNA follows: TGTGCTAGTGGTTTAGGGCTAGCAGCTTACAATGAGCAGTTCTTC. As protein: CASGLGLAAYNEQFF.

In its sample, this clone ranks as medium-sized. The gene calls are TRBV13 and TRBJ1-1, with 7 bases matching TRBD1. The ends lost 5 bases at V and 1 base at J; junction bases unmatched: 4. The CDR3 has 14 residues. The germline CDR1 and CDR2 sequences are PRHDT and FYEKMQ (reference sequence). CDR3 sequence (DNA): TGTGCCAGCAGCGCCCGGACAGGGAACACTGAAGCTTTCTTT. Protein product: CASSARTGNTEAFF.

This chain links TRBV4-1 with TRBJ2-7; D is uncertain. Germline assignment: CDR1 MGHRA and CDR2 YSYEKL. This CDR3 comprises 13 residues. V lost 6 bases, J lost 0 bases, and 9 bases lay in between. CDR3 sequence reads: CASSWQSSYEQYF. The CDR3 coding sequence is TGCGCCAGCAGTTGGCAAAGCTCCTACGAGCAGTACTTC.

The V and J genes are TRBV5-6 and TRBJ1-2; D is unclear. CDR1 is SGHDT, CDR2 YYEEEE, per germline. Deletions cut 0 bases from V and 2 bases from J, with 11 bases between. CDR3 length: 15 amino acids. Written as DNA, the CDR3 is TGTGCCAGCAGCTTGGTACCCGGGTCAAACTATGGCTACACCTTC. Its protein is CASSLVPGSNYGYTF.

The chain employs TRBV7-6 and TRBJ2-5; D gene ambiguous. Per the germline V gene, CDR1 is SGHVS and CDR2 is FNYEAQ. The CDR3 covers 12 residues. The ends were cut back, 5 bases at V and 5 bases at J, with 9 bases in the middle. The CDR3 nucleotides read TGTGCCAGCAGCACCAGAACGGAGACCCAGTACTTC. The encoded protein is CASSTRTETQYF.

This sequence joins TRBV30 and TRBJ2-5; D is perhaps TRBD1 (5 bases). The J call may not be correct, given that the DNA end is closer to TRBJ2-7. Germline loops: CDR1 GTSNPN, CDR2 SVGIG (reference sequence). This CDR3 has 12 amino acids. CDR3 in amino acids: CAWSVGHYEQYF. In nucleotides, the CDR3 is TGTGCCTGGAGTGTCGGACACTACGAGCAGTACTTC.

This chain uses TRBV7-8 with TRBJ1-1; D is perhaps TRBD1 (5 bases). CDR3 length: 11 residues. CDR1 and CDR2 (germline): SGHVS, FQNEAQ. V shed 2 bases and J shed 8 bases, with 6 bases lying between them. For the CDR3, the DNA is TGTGCCAGCAGCTTACGGGGGGAAGCTTTCTTT. Residues: CASSLRGEAFF. Supplemented by reference TRBV7-8 and TRBJ1-1, the full variable domain reads GAGVSQSPRYKVAKRGQDVALRCDPISGHVSLFWYQQALGQGPEFLTYFQNEAQLDKSGLPSDRFFAERPEGSVSTLKIQRTQQEDSAVYLCASSLRGEAFFGQGTRLTVV.

V is TRBV27 and J is TRBJ2-7; D is perhaps TRBD1 (6 bases). Germline V CDR1 and CDR2: MNHEY, SMNVEV (reference sequence). The CDR3 is 12 amino acids. Deletions cut 8 bases from V and 2 bases from J, with 10 bases between. CDR3 amino acids: CASGDTPYEQYF. The CDR3 DNA reads TGTGCCAGCGGGGACACTCCCTACGAGCAGTACTTC.

V gene TRBV6-1 combines with J gene TRBJ2-7; 7 bases agree with TRBD1. The germline V gene encodes CDR1 MNHNS and CDR2 SASEGT. V gave up 5 bases and J gave up 2 bases; unmatched junction bases: 6. This CDR3 contains 14 residues. The CDR3 DNA reads as TGTGCCAGCAGTTGGGACAGAGAGACCTACGAGCAGTACTTC. This sequence encodes CASSWDRETYEQYF.

V and J are TRBV15 and TRBJ2-7; weak D call: TRBD1 (6 bases). The germline V and J ends were trimmed by 2 bases and 2 bases, with 16 bases remaining between them. The length of the CDR3 is 16 residues. CDR1 and CDR2 from the germline V gene are LNHNV and YYDKDF (reference sequence). The CDR3: CATSRPRGGRPYEQYF. Here the CDR3 DNA reads TGTGCCACCAGCAGACCCAGGGGCGGGCGACCCTACGAGCAGTACTTC.

In its sample, this clone was seen a few times. V and J are TRBV19 and TRBJ2-7, with 9 bases that match TRBD1. Germline assignment: CDR1 LNHDA and CDR2 SQIVND (reference sequence). J gave up 7 bases and V 8 bases, and 12 bases lay outside the gene matches. The length of the CDR3 is 14 residues. Here the CDR3 reads CASAQTGGAGEQYF. The CDR3, as DNA: TGTGCCAGTGCGCAAACAGGGGGCGCGGGAGAGCAGTACTTC.

The rearrangement joins TRBV19 to TRBJ2-3, with 8 bases identical to TRBD1. The trim removed 3 bases at V and 5 bases at J, leaving 7 bases unmatched. The CDR3 has 15 residues. Germline V gives CDR1 LNHDA, CDR2 SQIVND (reference sequence). In DNA form, the CDR3 reads TGTGCCAGTAGTATTGCTCAGGGGGCCGTAGATACGCAGTATTTT. Encoded protein: CASSIAQGAVDTQYF.

The chain employs TRBV15 and TRBJ2-2, with D perhaps matching TRBD1 (5 bases). CDR3 length: 14 amino acids. Germline V gene sequence: CDR1 LNHNV, CDR2 YYDKDF (reference sequence). With 0 bases removed from V and 5 bases from J, the gap between germline ends came to 7 bases. CDR3 amino acids: CATSREGATGELFF. CDR3 DNA: TGTGCCACCAGCAGAGAAGGGGCTACCGGGGAGCTGTTTTTT.

The rearrangement joins TRBV9 to TRBJ1-1; D may be TRBD1 (5 bases). This CDR3 contains 16 residues. Germline V lookup: CDR1 SGDLS, CDR2 YYNGEE. The ends were cut back, 0 bases at V and 1 base at J, with 13 bases in the middle. The CDR3 DNA sequence: TGTGCCAGCAGCGTAGATGTCCGCGGGGGGAACACTGAAGCTTTCTTT. Translation: CASSVDVRGGNTEAFF.

The chain employs TRBV7-9 and TRBJ1-5; D unresolved. Trimming cost V 5 bases and J 8 bases, with 13 bases left between them. In germline, CDR1 is SEHNR, CDR2 FQNEAQ (reference sequence). The CDR3 loop spans 13 amino acids. As DNA, the CDR3 is TGTGCCAGCAGCCCAGGAGGTGTTAAGCCCCAGCATTTT. Translated, it gives CASSPGGVKPQHF.

The chain carries TRBV19 and TRBJ2-1, with TRBD2 matching over 7 bases. Germline V gene lookup returns CDR1 LNHDA and CDR2 SQIVND (reference sequence). After removal of 3 bases from V and 2 bases from J, the junction contained 1 base not matched to a gene. CDR3 length equals 14 residues. DNA for the CDR3: TGTGCCAGTAGTATGGGGACTACCTACAATGAGCAGTTCTTC. This gives the protein CASSMGTTYNEQFF. The full variable domain, completed using reference TRBV19 and TRBJ2-1, is DGGITQSPKYLFRKEGQNVTLSCEQNLNHDAMYWYRQDPGQGLRLIYYSQIVNDFQKGDIAEGYSVSREKKESFPLTVTSAQKNPTAFYLCASSMGTTYNEQFFGPGTRLTVL.

The V call is TRBV6-1, the J call TRBJ1-5; 8 positions match TRBD1. The V gene end was trimmed by 4 bases and the J gene end by 2 bases; junction bases not matched to a gene: 7. Germline V gives CDR1 MNHNS, CDR2 SASEGT. The CDR3 length is 16 residues. The CDR3 DNA reads TGTGCCAGCAGTGGCTATCAGGGGGCAGGCAATCAGCCCCAGCATTTT. Amino acids: CASSGYQGAGNQPQHF.

This rearrangement joins TRBV4-3 to TRBJ1-6, with D possibly being TRBD1 (5 bases). Trimming took off 1 base at V and 8 bases at J, with 9 bases between the two ends. Germline V gene lookup returns CDR1 LGHNA and CDR2 YSLEER. The CDR3 is 14 amino acids. CDR3 in amino acids: CASSQATDYSPLHF. Here the CDR3 DNA reads TGCGCCAGCAGCCAAGCGACAGACTATTCACCCCTCCACTTT.

V and J are TRBV7-6 and TRBJ2-1; tentatively, D is TRBD2 (5 bases). This CDR3 is built from 14 residues. V was cut by 5 bases and J by 3 bases, with 11 bases left in between. The germline gives CDR1 SGHVS, CDR2 FNYEAQ. The CDR3: CASSEMGDYNEQFF. CDR3 nucleotide sequence: TGTGCCAGCAGCGAGATGGGAGACTACAATGAGCAGTTCTTC.

This chain uses TRBV27 with TRBJ2-3; TRBD2 matches at 8 bases. The V segment lost 4 bases and the J segment 5 bases; nucleotides outside the gene matches: 2. CDR3 size: 13 residues. CDR1 and CDR2 from the germline V gene are MNHEY and SMNVEV (reference sequence). The CDR3 protein is CASSSGGIDTQYF. CDR3 coding DNA: TGTGCCAGCAGTTCGGGGGGGATAGATACGCAGTATTTT.

The rearrangement uses TRBV6-5 and TRBJ2-1; TRBD1 matches 7 bases. Trimming cost V 4 bases and J 6 bases; bases outside gene matches: 3. Germline CDR1 reads MNHEY; CDR2 reads SVGAGI. CDR3 length: 13 amino acids. The CDR3 loop reads CASSSTGSNEQFF. CDR3 in DNA: TGTGCCAGCAGTTCGACAGGGAGCAATGAGCAGTTCTTC.

The chain employs TRBV7-2 and TRBJ2-5; D remains unclear. Germline assignment: CDR1 SGHTA and CDR2 FQGNSA. The length of the CDR3 is 12 residues. V shed 2 bases and J shed 4 bases, with 5 bases lying between them. The CDR3 sequence is CASSLIGETQYF. The CDR3 bases are TGTGCCAGCAGCTTAATCGGAGAGACCCAGTACTTC.

This chain uses TRBV28 with TRBJ2-7; 10 bases are shared with TRBD1. Trimming took 2 bases from V and 2 from J; bases not matched to a gene: 6. CDR1 is MDHEN, CDR2 SYDVKM, per germline. The CDR3 has 16 residues. The DNA for the CDR3 is TGTGCCAGCAGTTTAGCCCCGGGACAGGGGACCTACGAGCAGTACTTC. Translated, it gives CASSLAPGQGTYEQYF.

Only a few counts were recorded for this clone. The rearrangement uses TRBV5-8 and TRBJ1-3; perhaps TRBD1 as D (6 bases). The germline V gene has CDR1 SGHTS and CDR2 YDEGEE. The CDR3 sequence is 15 residues long. Deletions cut 9 bases from V and 0 bases from J, with 16 bases between. In DNA, the CDR3 is TGTGCCACCTCTCCGGACAGTCTCTCTGGAAACACCATATATTTT. It specifies CATSPDSLSGNTIYF.

The table lists this clone with a few counts. The chain recombines TRBV14 with TRBJ2-7, with 7 bases aligning to TRBD2. The CDR3 is made up of 16 amino acids. Germline CDR1 SGHDN, CDR2 FVKESK. V lost 4 bases and J lost 4; bases outside the gene matches: 13. CDR3 bases: TGTGCCAGCAGCCCCCGGGGAGCGGGAATGCGTTACGAGCAGTACTTC. Its translation is CASSPRGAGMRYEQYF.

This clone appeared once. The rearrangement uses TRBV5-1 and TRBJ2-3; 7 bases line up with TRBD1. This CDR3 spans 15 amino acids. Germline lookup yields CDR1 SGHRS and CDR2 YFSETQ. With 0 bases clipped from V and 4 bases from J, the junction kept 5 bases outside the gene matches. The CDR3 sequence: CASSLETGWADTQYF. The CDR3 DNA reads as TGCGCCAGCAGCTTGGAGACAGGGTGGGCAGATACGCAGTATTTT.

J is TRBJ1-2 and V is TRBV29-1, with unresolved D. Germline CDR1 SQVTM, CDR2 ANQGSEA. The CDR3 sequence is 16 residues long. The ends were cut back, 6 bases at V and 5 bases at J, with 25 bases in the middle. CDR3 nucleotide sequence: TGCAGCGTCCTCAGCGGGTTGCCACAAACCTCTTATGGCTACACCTTC. Amino acid sequence: CSVLSGLPQTSYGYTF.

V usage is TRBV6-5 and J usage is TRBJ1-2; D gene uncertain. The V end was cut by 2 bases, the J end by 8 bases, with 15 bases between. Germline V gives CDR1 MNHEY, CDR2 SVGAGI. CDR3 length: 14 residues. CDR3 sequence reads: CASSYAGSVGGYTF. CDR3 nucleotide sequence: TGTGCCAGCAGTTACGCGGGATCGGTTGGGGGCTACACCTTC.

The chain joins TRBV5-1 to TRBJ1-1; D gene uncertain. Trimming removed 0 bases at V and 0 bases at J, with 6 bases between. Germline V gene lookup returns CDR1 SGHRS and CDR2 YFSETQ. This CDR3 has 14 residues. CDR3 in DNA: TGCGCCAGCAGCTTGGGACTGATGAACACTGAAGCTTTCTTT. It translates to CASSLGLMNTEAFF.